This T cell receptor (beta chain) appears in the sequencing data of a study of blood T cell repertoires in COVID-19. The overall study: Acute-phase and convalescent COVID-19 samples originated in the United States, Italy and Spain. In each case, the material was cDNA or gDNA derived from T cells, B-cell-depleted T cells, or PBMCs.

In the study's own analysis: Estimation of nucleated cell counts was performed using reference gene primer amplification. Measured with immunoSEQ multiplex PCR; TCRdb has only the in-frame clones, and not every one. The V and J calls and the clone size are those of that table, but D and trimming were determined from the DNA. The sample yields more than 85,000 clones, 90% seen once. The CDR3 is made up of 14 amino acids. V gave up 5 bases and J gave up 3 bases; unmatched junction bases: 2. Germline CDR1 and CDR2: LNHDA and SQIVND (reference sequence). The rearrangement joins TRBV19 to TRBJ2-7; 12 bases map to TRBD2. The material sequenced was peripheral blood. This sequence originates from a man aged 55 to 69 with acute or convalescent COVID-19. This CDR3 reads CASSATSGSYEQYF. The DNA of the CDR3 is TGTGCCAGTAGTGCGACTAGCGGGAGCTACGAGCAGTACTTC.